Listed here are 8 T cell receptor beta chains from one sample, sequenced in a study of cytomegalovirus exposure and HLA in healthy donors. It was with 60 Vbeta and 13 Jbeta primers that the PCR ran. Only in-frame clones appear in the TCRdb table, and some are missing; sequencing was by immunoSEQ multiplex PCR. The sample records about 160,000 clones, 70% to 80% being singletons. The specimen was PBMCs. All receptors derive from a man between 35 and 55 years old in good health and CMV-seronegative.

CDR3 sequence reads: CSSIGTSGGGSYNEQFF. CDR3 DNA: TGCAGCTCAATCGGGACTAGCGGGGGAGGCTCCTACAATGAGCAGTTCTTC. The V call is TRBV29-1, the J call TRBJ2-1; 14 bases are a match to TRBD2. The V and J ends lost 8 bases and 0 bases, in that order; junction bases with no gene match: 9. Germline V CDR1 and CDR2: SQVTM, ANQGSEA. This CDR3 is 17 amino acids long.

Only a few counts were recorded for this clone. This chain uses TRBV28 with TRBJ1-6, with a weak D call TRBD1 (5 bases). With 4 bases removed from V and 13 bases from J, the gap between germline ends came to 8 bases. Germline V gene sequence: CDR1 MDHEN, CDR2 SYDVKM. The CDR3 is 11 residues long. This CDR3 reads CASSSTVPLHF. The CDR3 DNA reads as TGTGCCAGCAGTTCGACAGTTCCCCTCCACTTT.

This clone was observed a handful of times. V usage is TRBV19 and J usage is TRBJ2-2; maybe TRBD2 (6 bases). The CDR3 consists of 13 residues. The V gene's germline CDR1 is LNHDA and CDR2 SQIVND (reference sequence). V lost 4 bases, J lost 10 bases, and 13 bases lay in between. The CDR3 DNA is TGTGCCAGTAGTAACGGGTGGCGGGAGGAGCTGTTTTTT. It encodes CASSNGWREELFF.

The chain recombines TRBV25-1 with TRBJ2-7; 10 bases agree with TRBD1. This CDR3 is 17 amino acids long. J was trimmed by 2 bases and V by 0 bases; bases with no gene match: 7. Germline-derived CDR1 and CDR2 are MGHDK and SYGVNS. As DNA, the CDR3 is TGTGCCAGCAGTGAATACCCTAGGGGGACAGGGGCCTACGAGCAGTACGTC. This translates into CASSEYPRGTGAYEQYV.

This clone showed up just a few times. CDR3 region: CASSLTGRVTYNEQFF. The CDR3 nucleotides read TGTGCCAGCAGCTTAACGGGCAGGGTGACCTACAATGAGCAGTTCTTC. V is TRBV7-3 and J is TRBJ2-1, with D tentatively TRBD1 (5 bases). The CDR3 totals 16 residues. Trimming left V 0 bases short and J 2 bases short, with 11 bases between. Looked up from germline, CDR1 is SGHTA and CDR2 is FQGTGA.

The chain joins TRBV6-5 to TRBJ2-5; unclear D gene. The V gene lost 4 bases and the J gene lost 4 bases, with 13 bases spanning the gap. The CDR3 is 14 residues long. The V gene's germline CDR1 is MNHEY and CDR2 SVGAGI. As DNA, the CDR3 is TGTGCCAGCAGTTCCGGGTCCTTGGGAGAGACCCAGTACTTC. It encodes CASSSGSLGETQYF.

The chain links TRBV7-3 to TRBJ2-2, with a tentative D call TRBD2 (5 bases). The length of the CDR3 is 15 residues. Germline V gene lookup returns CDR1 SGHTA and CDR2 FQGTGA. Trimming took 2 bases from V and 1 from J, leaving 8 bases between them. The CDR3 DNA is TGTGCCAGCAGCTTAGGCAGCGGGAACACCGGGGAGCTGTTTTTT. Protein product: CASSLGSGNTGELFF. The full variable domain, in which reference TRBV7-3 and TRBJ2-2 provide the parts outside the CDR3, is GAGVSQTPSNKVTEKGKYVELRCDPISGHTALYWYRQSLGQGPEFLIYFQGTGAADDSGLPNDRFFAVRPEGSVSTLKIQRTERGDSAVYLCASSLGSGNTGELFFGEGSRLTVL.

This clone was observed a handful of times. This sequence joins TRBV7-9 and TRBJ2-1, with 7 bases identical to TRBD2. The germline gives CDR1 SEHNR, CDR2 FQNEAQ (reference sequence). CDR3 length: 18 amino acids. V was pared by 5 bases and J by 7 bases, with 20 bases of the junction left unmatched. CDR3 region: CASSPEDGGGRRENEQFF. CDR3 in DNA: TGTGCCAGCAGCCCCGAGGATGGCGGCGGGAGAAGGGAGAATGAGCAGTTCTTC. Combining the CDR3 with reference TRBV7-9 and TRBJ2-1 gives the whole variable domain DTGVSQNPRHKITKRGQNVTFRCDPISEHNRLYWYRQTLGQGPEFLTYFQNEAQLEKSRLLSDRFSAERPKGSFSTLEIQRTEQGDSAMYLCASSPEDGGGRRENEQFFGPGTRLTVL.